Below are 2 T cell receptor beta chains sequenced from a single sample in a study of vaccination effects on CD4 cells after COVID-19. CD4+ T cell isolation took place after 10 days of culture. Clones were sequenced by immunoSEQ multiplex PCR, and TCRdb holds only the in-frame ones, with some missing. The sample has about 50,000 clones, about three quarters seen once. The antigens these receptors bind are not known. This material consisted of CD4+ T cells from PBMCs cultured without peptide, taken before COVID-19 vaccination. The receptors stem from a human donor who received a COVID-19 vaccine.

The chain carries TRBV14 and TRBJ2-7, with 13 bases lining up with TRBD2. V was pared by 3 bases and J by 3 bases, with 2 bases of the junction left unmatched. The length of the CDR3 is 15 residues. Germline V CDR1 and CDR2: SGHDN, FVKESK. The CDR3 spells CASSQTSGGSYEQYV. The DNA of the CDR3 is TGTGCCAGCAGCCAGACTAGCGGGGGGAGCTACGAGCAGTACGTC.

The V gene is TRBV5-1, the J gene TRBJ1-1, with D maybe TRBD1 (5 bases). V lost 1 base and J lost 5, with 12 bases in between. CDR3 length equals 14 residues. Per the germline V gene, CDR1 is SGHRS and CDR2 is YFSETQ. DNA of the CDR3: TGCGCCAGCAGCTTGCGGCAGGGAGGGACTGAAGCTTTCTTT. It encodes CASSLRQGGTEAFF.